One sample yielded the 13 T cell receptor beta chains listed below, sequenced in a study of PD-1 blockade in classical Hodgkin lymphoma (dated by TCRdb to the early 2020s). The time point tag for this specimen amounts to: cycle 1 day 1 (C1D1), immediately before nivolumab initiation. All trial patients had relapsed after autologous stem cell transplantation, with cohorts A, B and C differing in prior brentuximab vedotin exposure. Libraries were prepared through the immunoSEQ multiplex PCR assay. Imported from immuneACCESS, the table was reduced by TCRdb to in-frame sequences with V and J called. These copies leave out some clones; in studies compared against another copy, an unresolved V gene accounts for under half, and the cause of the remainder is not known. In all, the sample holds about 97,000 clones, and around four fifths of those were seen once. Together, the top ten hold roughly an eighth of the sample.

The specimen was peripheral blood mononuclear cells (PBMCs), collected at baseline. The receptors come from a human donor with classical Hodgkin lymphoma.

The J gene is TRBJ2-5, the V gene TRBV11-2, with D possibly TRBD2 on 5 matching bases. The CDR3 is made up of 14 amino acids. CDR1 and CDR2 from the germline V gene are SGHAT and FQNNGV. The V and J ends lost 3 bases and 4 bases respectively, with 12 bases between them. The CDR3 nucleotides are TGTGCCAGCAGCTTCGGTGGAGGAGGAGAGACCCAGTACTTC. Translating gives CASSFGGGGETQYF.

The table lists this clone with many counts. The rearrangement links TRBV11-2 to TRBJ1-1; D gene uncertain. The ends were cut back, 1 base at V and 4 bases at J, with 13 bases in the middle. The CDR3 spans 15 residues. Germline V gene sequence: CDR1 SGHAT, CDR2 FQNNGV. The CDR3 spells CASSLGGYGGTEAFF. The CDR3 nucleotides are TGTGCCAGCAGCTTAGGAGGGTATGGAGGCACTGAAGCTTTCTTT.

The V gene is TRBV28, the J gene TRBJ2-2; 8 bases line up with TRBD1. The CDR3 covers 15 residues. The V segment lost 3 bases and the J segment 0 bases; nucleotides outside the gene matches: 0. Germline CDR1 and CDR2: MDHEN and SYDVKM. As DNA, the CDR3 is TGTGCCAGCAGTTTCAGGGGGCCGAACACCGGGGAGCTGTTTTTT. Residues: CASSFRGPNTGELFF.

V gene TRBV16 combines with J gene TRBJ1-2, with 7 bases matching TRBD1. CDR1 and CDR2 (germline): KGHSY, FQNENV. With V trimmed by 4 bases and J by 4 bases, 9 bases remained unmatched. CDR3 length equals 15 residues. Here the CDR3 reads CASSPKAGQIYGYTF. The CDR3 bases are TGTGCCAGCAGCCCCAAGGCGGGACAGATCTATGGCTACACCTTC.

The V call is TRBV2, the J call TRBJ1-4; D unresolved. The CDR3 has 14 amino acids. Germline CDR1 SNHLY, CDR2 FYNNEI. The V end lost 0 bases, the J end lost 8 bases, and 10 bases lay between the germline ends. The chain's CDR3 is CASSEASGEEKLFF. The CDR3 nucleotides are TGTGCCAGCAGTGAAGCCTCGGGAGAAGAAAAACTGTTTTTT.

In nucleotides, the CDR3 is TGTGCCAGTAGTATCTTGGCTAGCGGGAGCAGGCGAGAGCAGTTCTTC. Encoded protein: CASSILASGSRREQFF. V usage is TRBV19 and J usage is TRBJ2-1; 10 bases are shared with TRBD2. Germline V gives CDR1 LNHDA, CDR2 SQIVND (reference sequence). CDR3 length equals 16 residues. The trim removed 3 bases at V and 10 bases at J, leaving 12 bases unmatched.

The J gene is TRBJ2-1, the V gene TRBV5-4, with TRBD1 as a possible D gene (6 bases). V lost 7 bases to trimming and J lost 8 bases, with 19 bases between them. The CDR3 runs 14 residues. CDR1 and CDR2 (germline): SGHNT, YYREEE (reference sequence). CDR3 sequence: CASALEGEWYEQFF. CDR3 nucleotide sequence: TGTGCCAGCGCCCTCGAGGGGGAATGGTATGAGCAGTTCTTC. Full variable domain (missing parts from reference TRBV5-4 and TRBJ2-1): ETGVTQSPTHLIKTRGQQVTLRCSSQSGHNTVSWYQQALGQGPQFIFQYYREEENGRGNFPPRFSGLQFPNYSSELNVNALELDDSALYLCASALEGEWYEQFFGPGTRLTVL.

The V call is TRBV5-1, the J call TRBJ2-7, with 9 bases fitting TRBD1. Per germline, CDR1 SGHRS and CDR2 YFSETQ. V gave up 4 bases and J gave up 2 bases; unmatched junction bases: 7. This CDR3 has 15 residues. CDR3 in amino acids: CASSPSGQGTYEQYF. The CDR3, as DNA: TGCGCCAGCAGCCCCTCAGGACAGGGGACCTACGAGCAGTACTTC. Using reference TRBV5-1 and TRBJ2-7 for the parts outside the CDR3, the full variable domain is KAGVTQTPRYLIKTRGQQVTLSCSPISGHRSVSWYQQTPGQGLQFLFEYFSETQRNKGNFPGRFSGRQFSNSRSEMNVSTLELGDSALYLCASSPSGQGTYEQYFGPGTRLTVT.

The chain joins TRBV5-5 to TRBJ1-3, with unresolved D. The CDR3 runs 14 residues. Germline assignment: CDR1 SGHKS and CDR2 YYEKEE (reference sequence). V lost 0 bases and J 3 bases, leaving 7 bases between the germline ends. The CDR3 sequence: CASSLAGVGNTIYF. The CDR3, as DNA: TGTGCCAGCAGCTTGGCTGGGGTTGGAAACACCATATATTTT.

This sequence joins TRBV5-4 and TRBJ2-5; 9 bases align to TRBD2. Germline V CDR1 and CDR2: SGHNT, YYREEE (reference sequence). Germline trimming cut 4 bases from V and 4 bases from J; bases unmatched to any gene: 8. This CDR3 comprises 15 residues. The DNA for the CDR3 is TGTGCCAGCAGCCTCCCAGCGGGAGGAGGAGAGACCCAGTACTTC. Translating it yields CASSLPAGGGETQYF.

The chain employs TRBV6-5 and TRBJ2-1; 8 bases fit TRBD1. The CDR3 has 13 residues. Germline V gene data show CDR1 as MNHEY and CDR2 as SVGAGI. V shed 6 bases and J 6 bases; nucleotides not matched to a gene: 4. The CDR3 is CASRTQGGNEQFF. The DNA of the CDR3 is TGTGCCAGCAGAACACAGGGGGGCAATGAGCAGTTCTTC.

DNA for the CDR3: TGTGCCAGCAGCTTTATAGCGGCCGTTACCTCCTACGAGCAGTACTTC. Protein product: CASSFIAAVTSYEQYF. The rearrangement joins TRBV11-2 to TRBJ2-7; a weak D match, TRBD2 (6 bases). The CDR3 runs to 16 residues. Trimming left V 3 bases short and J 0 bases short, with 15 bases between. In germline, CDR1 is SGHAT, CDR2 FQNNGV.

This chain's CDR3 is CASSLGTSGSYNEQFF. The CDR3 DNA reads TGTGCCAGCAGCTTAGGGACTAGCGGGAGTTACAATGAGCAGTTCTTC. The chain has TRBV7-8 and TRBJ2-1, with TRBD2 identical over 13 bases. This CDR3 is built from 16 residues. From germline, CDR1 is SGHVS and CDR2 FQNEAQ. The V gene end was trimmed by 1 base and the J gene end by 4 bases; junction bases not matched to a gene: 1.